These T cell receptor beta chains were read from a single sample in a study of early T cells in non-severe SARS-CoV-2 infection. MiXCR was run by TCRdb on the 5' RACE reads, yielding one entry per CDR3 protein. The sample carries more than 80,000 distinct CDR3 sequences, roughly 15% recorded once. The sequenced material came from whole blood. The receptors stem from an adult who was a healthcare worker with PCR-confirmed SARS-CoV-2 infection or an uninfected control (not recorded which). Each CDR3 is given with its conserved first and last residue. D genes are given only for firm matches. Clone size appears in some rows only: once, few, many, or a class for an expanded clone.

clone_size j_call v_call d_call cdr3_length cdr3_nt cdr3_aa
NA TRBJ2-5 TRBV5-8 TRBD2 16 TGTGCCAGCAGCTATGGACTAGCGGGGCTCCAAGAGACCCAGTACTTC CASSYGLAGLQETQYF
NA TRBJ1-1 TRBV5-1 NA 13 TGCGCCAGCAGCTTGGGTACACCTTTTGAAGCTTTCTTT CASSLGTPFEAFF
NA TRBJ2-3 TRBV9 NA 15 TGTGCCAGCAGCCTCAGTGTGGCAACCACAGATACGCAGTATTTT CASSLSVATTDTQYF
many TRBJ1-1 TRBV18 NA 17 TGTGCCAGCTCACGGATTACTGGGGGGGGAGTGAGGACTGAAGCTTTCTTT CASSRITGGGVRTEAFF
few TRBJ2-2 TRBV20-1 NA 15 TGCAGTGCTGCCCCTGGCGGGTCGGTCACCGGGGAGCTGTTTTTT CSAAPGGSVTGELFF
few TRBJ1-1 TRBV29-1 NA 12 TGCAGCGCCCCCTTTGGTGGCACTGAAGCTTTCTTT CSAPFGGTEAFF
many TRBJ1-2 TRBV12-3/TRBV12-4 NA 13 TGTGCCAGCAGCCATGGGACGGCCAGAGGCTACACCTTC CASSHGTARGYTF
NA TRBJ2-7 TRBV20-1 NA 15 TGCAGTGCCCTCGGCCCGACAGGGAGGGACTACGAGCAGTACTTT CSALGPTGRDYEQYF
few TRBJ2-1 TRBV12-3/TRBV12-4 NA 15 TGTGCCAGCAGTCCCTTTCCGAGCTCCTACAATGAGCAGTTCTTC CASSPFPSSYNEQFF
many TRBJ1-1 TRBV18 NA 12 TGTGCCAGCTCGGCGGGGAGGACTGAAGCTTTCTTT CASSAGRTEAFF